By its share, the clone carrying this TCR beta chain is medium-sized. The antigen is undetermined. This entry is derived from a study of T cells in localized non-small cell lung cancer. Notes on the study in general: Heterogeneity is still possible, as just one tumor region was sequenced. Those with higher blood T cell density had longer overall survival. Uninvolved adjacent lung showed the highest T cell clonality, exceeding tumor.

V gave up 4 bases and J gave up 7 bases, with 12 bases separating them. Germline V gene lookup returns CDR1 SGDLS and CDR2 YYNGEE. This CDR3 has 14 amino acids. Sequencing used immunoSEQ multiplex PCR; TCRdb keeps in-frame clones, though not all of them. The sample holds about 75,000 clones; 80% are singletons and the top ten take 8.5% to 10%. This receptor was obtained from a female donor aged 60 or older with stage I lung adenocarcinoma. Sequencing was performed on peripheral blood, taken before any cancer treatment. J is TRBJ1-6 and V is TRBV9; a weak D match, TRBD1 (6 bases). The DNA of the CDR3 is TGTGCCAGCAGCATAGGGGGAGAAAATTCACCCCTCCACTTT. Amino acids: CASSIGGENSPLHF.